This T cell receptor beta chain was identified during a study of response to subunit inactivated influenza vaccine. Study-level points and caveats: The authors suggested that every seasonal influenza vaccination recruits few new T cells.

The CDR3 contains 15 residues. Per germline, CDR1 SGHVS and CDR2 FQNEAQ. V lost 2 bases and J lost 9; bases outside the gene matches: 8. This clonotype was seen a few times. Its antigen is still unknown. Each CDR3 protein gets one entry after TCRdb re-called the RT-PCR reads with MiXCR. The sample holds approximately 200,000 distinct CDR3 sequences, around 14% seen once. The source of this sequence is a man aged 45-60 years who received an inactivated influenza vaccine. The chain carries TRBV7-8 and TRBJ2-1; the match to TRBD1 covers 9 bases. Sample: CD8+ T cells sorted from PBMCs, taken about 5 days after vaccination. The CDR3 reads CASSLSGTGWGEQFF. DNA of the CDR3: TGTGCCAGCAGCTTATCCGGGACAGGGTGGGGTGAGCAGTTCTTC.